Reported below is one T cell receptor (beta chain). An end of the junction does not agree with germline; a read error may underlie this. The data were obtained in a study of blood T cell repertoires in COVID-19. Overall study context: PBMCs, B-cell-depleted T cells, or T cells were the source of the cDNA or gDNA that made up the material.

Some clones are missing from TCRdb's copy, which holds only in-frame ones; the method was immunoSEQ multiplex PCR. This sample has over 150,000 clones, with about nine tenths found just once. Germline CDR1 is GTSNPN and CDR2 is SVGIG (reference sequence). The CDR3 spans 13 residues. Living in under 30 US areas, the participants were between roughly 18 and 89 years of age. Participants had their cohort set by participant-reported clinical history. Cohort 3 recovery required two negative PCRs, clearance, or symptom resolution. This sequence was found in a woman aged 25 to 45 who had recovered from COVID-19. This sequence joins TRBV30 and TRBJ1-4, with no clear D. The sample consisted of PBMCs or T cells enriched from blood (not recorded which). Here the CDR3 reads CAWVPPESEELFF. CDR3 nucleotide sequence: TGTGCCTGGGTCCCACCCGAGTCTGAAGAACTGTTTTTT.